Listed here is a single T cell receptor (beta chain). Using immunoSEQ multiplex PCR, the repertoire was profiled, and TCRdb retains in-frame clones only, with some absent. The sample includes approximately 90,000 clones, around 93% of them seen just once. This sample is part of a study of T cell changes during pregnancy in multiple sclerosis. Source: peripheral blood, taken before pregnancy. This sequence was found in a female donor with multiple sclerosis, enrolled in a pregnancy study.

The CDR3, as DNA: TGTGCCACCAGCAGAGAGGGGAGTTCCTACGAGCAGTACTTC. Amino acids: CATSREGSSYEQYF. The chain is built from TRBV15 and TRBJ2-7; D possibly corresponds to TRBD2 (5 bases). The CDR3 consists of 14 residues. The germline V gene encodes CDR1 LNHNV and CDR2 YYDKDF (reference sequence). V lost 0 bases to trimming and J lost 1 base, with 7 bases between them.